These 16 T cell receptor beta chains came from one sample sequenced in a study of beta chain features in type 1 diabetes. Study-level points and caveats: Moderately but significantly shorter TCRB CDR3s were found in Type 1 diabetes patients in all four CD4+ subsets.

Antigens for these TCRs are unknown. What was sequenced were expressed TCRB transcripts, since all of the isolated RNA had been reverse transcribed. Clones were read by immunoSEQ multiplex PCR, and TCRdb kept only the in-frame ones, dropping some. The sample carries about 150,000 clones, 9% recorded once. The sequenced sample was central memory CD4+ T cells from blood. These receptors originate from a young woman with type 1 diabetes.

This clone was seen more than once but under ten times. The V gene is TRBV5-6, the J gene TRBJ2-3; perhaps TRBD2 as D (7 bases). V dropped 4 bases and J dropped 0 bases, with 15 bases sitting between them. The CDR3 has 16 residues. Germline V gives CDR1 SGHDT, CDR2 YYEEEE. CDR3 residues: CASSPYGGPSTDTQYF. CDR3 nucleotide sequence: TGTGCCAGCAGCCCATACGGGGGGCCTAGCACAGATACGCAGTATTTT.

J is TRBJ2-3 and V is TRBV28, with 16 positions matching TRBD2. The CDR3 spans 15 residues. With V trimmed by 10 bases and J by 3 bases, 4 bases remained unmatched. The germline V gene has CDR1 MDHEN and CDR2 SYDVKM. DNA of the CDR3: TGTGCCACCGGGACTAGCGGGAGGGGGACAGATACGCAGTATTTT. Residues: CATGTSGRGTDTQYF.

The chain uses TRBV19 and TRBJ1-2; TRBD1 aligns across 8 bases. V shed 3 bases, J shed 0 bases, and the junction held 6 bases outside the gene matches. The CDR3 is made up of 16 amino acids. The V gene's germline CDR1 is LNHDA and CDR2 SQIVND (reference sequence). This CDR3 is CASSIGQGSANYGYTF. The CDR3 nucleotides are TGTGCCAGTAGTATCGGACAGGGATCCGCTAACTATGGCTACACCTTC.

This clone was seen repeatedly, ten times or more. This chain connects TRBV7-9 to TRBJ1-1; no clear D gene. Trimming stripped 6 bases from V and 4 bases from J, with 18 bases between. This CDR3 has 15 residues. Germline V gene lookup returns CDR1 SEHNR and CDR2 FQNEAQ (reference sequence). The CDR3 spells CASSAKRRLSTEAFF. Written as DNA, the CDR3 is TGTGCCAGCAGTGCAAAAAGACGACTGAGCACTGAAGCTTTCTTT.

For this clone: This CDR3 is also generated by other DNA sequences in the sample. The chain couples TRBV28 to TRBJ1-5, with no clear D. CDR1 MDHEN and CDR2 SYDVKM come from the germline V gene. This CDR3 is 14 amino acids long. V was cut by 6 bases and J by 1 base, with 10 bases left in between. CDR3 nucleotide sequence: TGTGCCAGCAGCCTTGGAGGGAGCAATCAGCCCCAGCATTTT. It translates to CASSLGGSNQPQHF.

Here the CDR3 reads CASSRIRDQETQYF. CDR3 nucleotide sequence: TGTGCCAGCAGCCGAATTAGAGACCAAGAGACCCAGTACTTC. The genes are TRBV11-2 and TRBJ2-5; D gene uncertain. Germline loops: CDR1 SGHAT, CDR2 FQNNGV. The V end lost 5 bases, the J end lost 0 bases, and 10 bases lay between the germline ends. The CDR3 has 14 amino acids.

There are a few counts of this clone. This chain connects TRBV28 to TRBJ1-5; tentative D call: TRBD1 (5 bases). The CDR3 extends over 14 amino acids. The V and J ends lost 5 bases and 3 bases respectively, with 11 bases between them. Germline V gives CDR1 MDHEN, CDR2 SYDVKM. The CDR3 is CASSGHLINQPQHF. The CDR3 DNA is TGTGCCAGCAGTGGACATCTTATCAATCAGCCCCAGCATTTT.

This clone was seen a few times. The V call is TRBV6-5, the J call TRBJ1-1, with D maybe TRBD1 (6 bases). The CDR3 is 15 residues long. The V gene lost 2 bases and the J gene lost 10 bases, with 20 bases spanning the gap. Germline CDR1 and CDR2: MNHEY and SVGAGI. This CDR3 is CASSYLVPGHTLAFF. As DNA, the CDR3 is TGTGCCAGCAGTTACCTAGTCCCGGGACATACGCTAGCTTTCTTT.

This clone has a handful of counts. This chain's CDR3 is CASSSPDRGDYEQYF. The CDR3 DNA follows: TGTGCCAGCAGCTCCCCGGACAGGGGGGACTACGAGCAGTACTTC. The chain combines TRBV7-3 with TRBJ2-7; 10 bases are a match to TRBD1. Trimming at V came to 4 bases and at J to 3 bases, leaving 6 bases not matched to a gene. Germline assignment: CDR1 SGHTA and CDR2 FQGTGA. This CDR3 region has 15 residues.

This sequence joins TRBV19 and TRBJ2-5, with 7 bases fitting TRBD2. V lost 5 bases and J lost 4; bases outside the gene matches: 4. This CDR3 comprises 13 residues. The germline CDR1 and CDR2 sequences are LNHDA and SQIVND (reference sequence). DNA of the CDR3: TGTGCCAGTAGTGTCGTAGCGGGAGAGACCCAGTACTTC. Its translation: CASSVVAGETQYF.

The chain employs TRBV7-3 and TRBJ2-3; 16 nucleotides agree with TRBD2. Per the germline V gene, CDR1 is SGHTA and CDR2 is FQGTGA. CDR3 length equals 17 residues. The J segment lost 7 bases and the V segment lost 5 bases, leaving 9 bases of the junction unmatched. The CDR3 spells CASSPSGLAGGPNTQYF. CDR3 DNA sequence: TGTGCCAGCAGCCCCTCGGGACTAGCGGGAGGGCCAAATACGCAGTATTTT.

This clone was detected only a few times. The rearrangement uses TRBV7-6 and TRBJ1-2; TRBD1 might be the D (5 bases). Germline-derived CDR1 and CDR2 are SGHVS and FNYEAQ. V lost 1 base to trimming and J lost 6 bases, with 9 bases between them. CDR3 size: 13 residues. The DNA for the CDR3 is TGTGCCAGCAGCTTAGTCACAGGACATGGCTACACCTTC. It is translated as CASSLVTGHGYTF.

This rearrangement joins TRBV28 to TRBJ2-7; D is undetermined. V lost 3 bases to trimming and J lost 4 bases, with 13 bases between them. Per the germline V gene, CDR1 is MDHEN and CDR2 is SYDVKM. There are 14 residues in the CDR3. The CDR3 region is CASSFLADNYEQYF. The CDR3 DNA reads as TGTGCCAGCAGTTTTCTCGCAGATAATTACGAGCAGTACTTC.

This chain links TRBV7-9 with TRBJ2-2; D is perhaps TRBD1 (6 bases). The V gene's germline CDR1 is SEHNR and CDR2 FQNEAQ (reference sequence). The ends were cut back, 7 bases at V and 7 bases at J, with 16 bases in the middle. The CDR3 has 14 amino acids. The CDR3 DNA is TGTGCCAGCACTTCGGACAGTGGGAGCGGGGAGCTGTTTTTT. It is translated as CASTSDSGSGELFF.

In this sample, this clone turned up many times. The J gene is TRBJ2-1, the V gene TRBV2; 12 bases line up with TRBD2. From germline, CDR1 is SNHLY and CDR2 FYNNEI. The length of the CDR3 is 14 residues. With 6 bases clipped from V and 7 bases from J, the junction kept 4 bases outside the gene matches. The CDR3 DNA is TGTGCCAGCAGACTAGCGGGAGGTCTGAATGAGCAGTTCTTC. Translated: CASRLAGGLNEQFF.

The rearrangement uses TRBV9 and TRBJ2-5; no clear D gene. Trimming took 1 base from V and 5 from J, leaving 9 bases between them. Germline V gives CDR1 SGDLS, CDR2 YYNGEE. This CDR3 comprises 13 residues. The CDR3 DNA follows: TGTGCCAGCAGCGTATCTGAGGAGGAGACCCAGTACTTC. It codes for CASSVSEEETQYF.